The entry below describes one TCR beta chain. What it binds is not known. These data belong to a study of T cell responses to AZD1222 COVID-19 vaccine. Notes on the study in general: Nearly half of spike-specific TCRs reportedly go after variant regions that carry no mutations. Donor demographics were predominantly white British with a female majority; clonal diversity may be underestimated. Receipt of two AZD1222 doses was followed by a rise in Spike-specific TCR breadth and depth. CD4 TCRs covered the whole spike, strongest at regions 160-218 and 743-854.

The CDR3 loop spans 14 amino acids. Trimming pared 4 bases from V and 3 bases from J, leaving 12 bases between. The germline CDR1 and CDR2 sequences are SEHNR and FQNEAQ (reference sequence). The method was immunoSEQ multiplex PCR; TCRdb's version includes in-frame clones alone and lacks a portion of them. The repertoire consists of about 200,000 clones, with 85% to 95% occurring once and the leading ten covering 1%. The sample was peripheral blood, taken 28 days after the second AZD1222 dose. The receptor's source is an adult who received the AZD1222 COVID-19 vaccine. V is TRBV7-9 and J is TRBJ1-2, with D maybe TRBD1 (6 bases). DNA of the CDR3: TGTGCCAGCAGCTCCCGGGACATGTACTATGGCTACACCTTC. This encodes CASSSRDMYYGYTF.